Presented here are 10 T cell receptor beta chains from one specimen sequenced in a study of technical replicates of blood from several donors. Some clones are missing from TCRdb's copy, which holds only in-frame ones; the method was immunoSEQ multiplex PCR. The table has over 85,000 clones, 85% to 95% seen once; the top ten hold over 0.25%. Sequenced: T cells isolated from PBMCs. Every receptor here comes from a human donor in good health.

The rearrangement links TRBV29-1 to TRBJ1-2; a possible D gene is TRBD1 (6 bases). Germline V gives CDR1 SQVTM, CDR2 ANQGSEA. CDR3 length: 12 amino acids. V gave up 4 bases and J gave up 6 bases, with 12 bases separating them. The CDR3 DNA reads TGCAGCGTTGTAACAGGGCAAAATGGCTACACCTTC. It codes for CSVVTGQNGYTF. Supplemented by reference TRBV29-1 and TRBJ1-2, the full variable domain reads SAVISQKPSRDICQRGTSLTIQCQVDSQVTMMFWYRQQPGQSLTLIATANQGSEATYESGFVIDKFPISRPNLTFSTLTVSNMSPEDSSIYLCSVVTGQNGYTFGSGTRLTVV.

This chain connects TRBV6-5 to TRBJ2-7; possible D gene TRBD2, 6 bases. Germline assignment: CDR1 MNHEY and CDR2 SVGAGI. CDR3 length: 11 amino acids. Trimming left V 5 bases short and J 6 bases short, with 8 bases between. CDR3 DNA: TGTGCCAGCAGTACGGAGGGCGAGCAGTACTTC. Residues: CASSTEGEQYF.

The chain recombines TRBV19 with TRBJ2-5; D may be TRBD1 (6 bases). The CDR3 spans 13 residues. Germline V gene sequence: CDR1 LNHDA, CDR2 SQIVND (reference sequence). Trimming took off 5 bases at V and 5 bases at J, with 12 bases between the two ends. In DNA, the CDR3 is TGTGCCAGTAGTGCCGGACAGCGGGAGACCCAGTACTTC. It specifies CASSAGQRETQYF.

The gene calls are TRBV10-3 and TRBJ2-5; 8 bases are shared with TRBD1. This CDR3 region has 14 residues. Trimming took 6 bases from V and 7 from J; bases not matched to a gene: 10. CDR1 and CDR2 (germline): ENHRY, SYGVKD. CDR3 coding DNA: TGTGCCATCAGAGAGGGACAGGATCTAGGGACCCAGTACTTC. Translation gives CAIREGQDLGTQYF.

The CDR3 DNA is TGTGCCAGCAGTCGGAAGCGGGGACTCGGGGTTGACGAGCAGTACTTC. This gives the protein CASSRKRGLGVDEQYF. The chain employs TRBV7-3 and TRBJ2-7; 7 positions agree with TRBD2. V gave up 6 bases and J gave up 5 bases; unmatched junction bases: 16. From germline, CDR1 is SGHTA and CDR2 FQGTGA. The CDR3 has 16 amino acids.

This clone appeared a single time. CDR3 region: CASSVGWTTTYEQYF. As DNA, the CDR3 is TGTGCCAGCAGCGTAGGGTGGACAACAACCTACGAGCAGTACTTC. V gene TRBV9 combines with J gene TRBJ2-5; maybe TRBD1 (5 bases). The assigned J gene may be wrong: the sequence end matches TRBJ2-7 better. Germline loops: CDR1 SGDLS, CDR2 YYNGEE. The CDR3 loop spans 15 amino acids.

The V and J genes are TRBV19 and TRBJ2-1; perhaps TRBD1 as D (7 bases). The CDR3 has 15 residues. Per germline, CDR1 LNHDA and CDR2 SQIVND (reference sequence). V was clipped by 5 bases and J by 6 bases, with 17 bases between them. The CDR3 nucleotides read TGTGCCAGTAGTGAGGACAGGAGGGAAATCAATGAGCAGTTCTTC. Protein sequence: CASSEDRREINEQFF.

The chain has TRBV6-5 and TRBJ2-5; a possible D gene is TRBD1 (5 bases). Germline CDR1 MNHEY, CDR2 SVGAGI. This CDR3 has 11 residues. V was clipped by 6 bases and J by 4 bases, with 6 bases between them. The CDR3 is CASRGAETQYF. Here the CDR3 DNA reads TGTGCCAGCAGAGGGGCAGAGACCCAGTACTTC.

This rearrangement joins TRBV6-6 to TRBJ1-2; D call uncertain. There are 12 residues in the CDR3. Between the trimmed V and J ends, which lost 6 bases and 6 bases, there was a span of 11 bases. Looked up from germline, CDR1 is MNHNY and CDR2 is SVGAGI (reference sequence). Written as DNA, the CDR3 is TGTGCCAGCAGATTGACGGAGAATGGCTACACCTTC. It codes for CASRLTENGYTF.

The CDR3 sequence is CASSLSSYPAGELFF. The CDR3 DNA reads TGTGCCAGCAGTTTATCGTCCTACCCGGCCGGGGAGCTGTTTTTT. This chain connects TRBV27 to TRBJ2-2; no clear D. V was trimmed by 0 bases and J by 6 bases, leaving 11 bases between them. This CDR3 comprises 15 residues. Germline V gene sequence: CDR1 MNHEY, CDR2 SMNVEV (reference sequence).